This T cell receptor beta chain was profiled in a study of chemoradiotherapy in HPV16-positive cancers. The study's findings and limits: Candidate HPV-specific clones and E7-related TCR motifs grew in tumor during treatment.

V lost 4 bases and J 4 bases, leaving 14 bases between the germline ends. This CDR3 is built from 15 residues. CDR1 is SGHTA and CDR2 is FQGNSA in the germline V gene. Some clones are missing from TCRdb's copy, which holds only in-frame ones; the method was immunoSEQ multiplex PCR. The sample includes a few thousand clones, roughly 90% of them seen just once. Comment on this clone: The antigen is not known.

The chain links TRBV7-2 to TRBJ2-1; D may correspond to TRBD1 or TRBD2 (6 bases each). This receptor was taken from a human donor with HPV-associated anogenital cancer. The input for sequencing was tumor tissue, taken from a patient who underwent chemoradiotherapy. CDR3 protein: CASSWDLGAYNEQFF. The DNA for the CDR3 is TGTGCCAGCAGCTGGGACTTGGGGGCTTACAATGAGCAGTTCTTC.